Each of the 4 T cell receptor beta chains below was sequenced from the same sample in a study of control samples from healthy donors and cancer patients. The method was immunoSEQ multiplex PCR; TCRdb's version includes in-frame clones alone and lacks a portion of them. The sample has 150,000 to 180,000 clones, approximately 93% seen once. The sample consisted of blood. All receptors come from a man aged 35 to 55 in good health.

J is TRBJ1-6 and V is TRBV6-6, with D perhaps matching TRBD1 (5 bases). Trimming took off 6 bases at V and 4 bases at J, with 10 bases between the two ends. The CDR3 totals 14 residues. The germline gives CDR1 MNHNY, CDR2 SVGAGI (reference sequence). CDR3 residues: CASSRDRYNSPLHF. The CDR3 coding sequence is TGTGCCAGCAGCCGGGACCGGTATAATTCACCCCTCCACTTT.

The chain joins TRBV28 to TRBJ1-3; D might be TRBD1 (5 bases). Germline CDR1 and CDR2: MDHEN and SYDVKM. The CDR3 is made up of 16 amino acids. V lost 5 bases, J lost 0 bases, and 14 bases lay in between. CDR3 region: CASSPILGTSGNTIYF. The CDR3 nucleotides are TGTGCCAGCAGTCCCATTCTCGGGACCTCTGGAAACACCATATATTTT.

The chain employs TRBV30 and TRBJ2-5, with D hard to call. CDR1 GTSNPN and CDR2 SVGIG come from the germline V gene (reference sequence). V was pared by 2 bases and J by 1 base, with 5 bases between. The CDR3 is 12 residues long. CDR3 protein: CAWSPVQETQYF. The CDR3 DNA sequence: TGTGCCTGGAGTCCGGTCCAAGAGACCCAGTACTTC.

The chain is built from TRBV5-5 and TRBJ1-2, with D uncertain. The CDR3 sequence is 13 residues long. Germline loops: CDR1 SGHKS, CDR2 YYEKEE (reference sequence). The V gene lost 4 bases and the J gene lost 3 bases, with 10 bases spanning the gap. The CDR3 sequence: CASSQPGYYGYTF. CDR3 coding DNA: TGTGCCAGCAGCCAACCGGGGTACTATGGCTACACCTTC.